This T cell receptor beta chain emerged from a study of shared clonotypes between healthy human individuals. Produced via immunoSEQ multiplex PCR; TCRdb's table is partial and in-frame only. The table lists approximately 2,000,000 clones, approximately 90% of them singletons, with roughly 0.34% in the top ten. Germline V CDR1 and CDR2: MDHEN, SYDVKM. The CDR3 spans 16 residues. Between the trimmed V and J ends, which lost 8 bases and 4 bases, there was a span of 20 bases. The clonotype was recovered from a man between 18 and 35 years old in good health. Some clones in this sample may be carry-over from other donors' samples. What was sequenced was naive CD4+ T cells from PBMCs. Described subset: CD45RA+ positively selected. The V and J genes are TRBV28 and TRBJ1-4; D may be TRBD1 (5 bases). The CDR3 DNA follows: TGTGCCAGCCTTCGTGGGGGTAGCCCTTATAATGAAAAACTGTTTTTT. This encodes CASLRGGSPYNEKLFF.